This TCR beta chain was captured in a study of blood T cell repertoires in COVID-19. Study details: Italy, Spain and the United States were the sources of the convalescent and acute COVID-19 samples.

In the authors' workflow: Amplification with reference gene primers provided the estimates of nucleated cell counts. Sequencing was performed with immunoSEQ multiplex PCR; in TCRdb, only in-frame clones are kept and a portion is missing. The V and J calls and clone size were taken over from that table, and D and trimming were inferred from the DNA. The sample records some 350,000 clones, around 91% being singletons. Per the germline V gene, CDR1 is KGHSH and CDR2 is LQKENI. The CDR3 totals 12 residues. The V and J ends lost 4 bases and 6 bases respectively, with 9 bases between them. The sequencing input was peripheral blood. This TCR derives from a woman aged 18-29 years who had recovered from COVID-19. The chain links TRBV18 to TRBJ2-5; D is unclear. CDR3 nucleotides: TGTGCCAGCTCACTCTCTACTCAGACCCAGTACTTC. Translated, it gives CASSLSTQTQYF.